Sequencing of this TCR beta chain was carried out in a study of T-cell memory formation after mild COVID-19. As for the study in general: TCR clusters mostly belonged to single donors. Overall study findings and caveats: Contracting clones from day 15 to 85 had balanced CD4/CD8; later expanders favoured CD4+. What remained unconfirmed was the SARS-CoV-2 specificity of second-wave clones peaking on day 37. That cross-reactive memory joined was suggested by some responding clones appearing in pre-infection memory.

This clonotype was counted a few times. Antigen: not known. Each CDR3 protein gets one entry after TCRdb re-called the 5' RACE reads with MiXCR. This table holds tens of thousands of distinct CDR3 sequences, over 6.5% found once. With 5 bases removed from V and 3 bases from J, the gap between germline ends came to 14 bases. Germline V gene lookup returns CDR1 MNHEY and CDR2 SMNVEV (reference sequence). The CDR3 has 15 amino acids. This clonotype was obtained from an adult who had mild COVID-19 (a few samples of this study predate the infection). Cell type and time point are not known. The chain is built from TRBV27 and TRBJ1-3; no clear D. Sequencing input: PBMCs or a T cell subset sorted from them (not recorded which). The CDR3 sequence is CASSPGSPVGNTIYF. DNA of the CDR3: TGTGCCAGCAGTCCCGGGTCCCCCGTTGGAAACACCATATATTTT.